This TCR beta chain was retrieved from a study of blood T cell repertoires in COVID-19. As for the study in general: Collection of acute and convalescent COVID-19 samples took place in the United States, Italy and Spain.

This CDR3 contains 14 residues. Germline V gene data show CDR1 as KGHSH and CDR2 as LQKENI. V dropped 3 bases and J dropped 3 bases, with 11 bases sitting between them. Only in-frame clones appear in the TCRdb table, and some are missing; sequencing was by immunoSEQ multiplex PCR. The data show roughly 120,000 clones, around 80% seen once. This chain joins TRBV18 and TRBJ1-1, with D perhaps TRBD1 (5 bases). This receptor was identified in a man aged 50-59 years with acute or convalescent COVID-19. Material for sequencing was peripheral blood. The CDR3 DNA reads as TGTGCCAGCTCACCGGTGGAGGGGTACACTGAAGCTTTCTTT. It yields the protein CASSPVEGYTEAFF.